This T cell receptor (beta chain) was recorded in a study of T cell repertoires in cytomegalovirus infection. Study summary: Recently described HLA-C-restricted plus well-studied HLA-B-restricted CMV epitopes were used. Based on public TCR beta signatures, there were indications of CMV infection and of a matching HLA type.

There are many counts of this clonotype. Its antigen is not known. This CDR3 has 15 residues. Per the germline V gene, CDR1 is SGHTA and CDR2 is FQGNSA. V shed 0 bases and J shed 2 bases, with 11 bases lying between them. Using its own MiXCR run on the reads, TCRdb lists one record per CDR3 protein. The sample records about 280,000 distinct CDR3 sequences, 20% to 25% being singletons. Findings and limits, study-wide: Totalled public TCR beta family frequency picked out people who carried CMV plus the relevant HLA. In two of eight donors, the top clonotype was HLA-C-restricted CMV-specific.

The source was cultured PBMCs, collected from culture after CMV antigen stimulation. The TCR sequence derives from a human donor in good health (CMV status not recorded). Some clones in this sample may be carry-over from other donors' samples. The chain carries TRBV7-2 and TRBJ2-7, with D tentatively TRBD1 (5 bases). The CDR3 spells CASSLARVYTYEQYF. CDR3 coding DNA: TGTGCCAGCAGCTTAGCCAGGGTCTACACCTACGAGCAGTACTTC.